A single sample gave rise to the 7 T cell receptor beta chains below, sequenced in a study of blood T cell repertoires in COVID-19 (dated by TCRdb to about 2020). The method was the immunoSEQ multiplex PCR assay. TCRdb obtained this table from immuneACCESS and retained in-frame rearrangements with V and J assigned. These tables miss some clones; where compared with another copy, unresolved V genes account for less than half of the shortfall, and the remainder is unexplained. The sample table records about 65,000 clones; roughly 90% of these occur just once. In total, the top ten clones hold about 1.3% of the sample. Sequencing was carried out using peripheral blood. The receptor set was obtained from a man in his sixties with acute or convalescent COVID-19.

The chain employs TRBV6-6 and TRBJ2-7, with D possibly TRBD2 on 6 matching bases. Germline CDR1 is MNHNY and CDR2 is SVGAGI (reference sequence). The CDR3 length is 11 residues. Trimming removed 6 bases from V and 13 bases from J, with 16 bases in between. The CDR3 DNA reads TGTGCCAGCAGAGACCGGACGGGAGAATACTTC. Its protein product is CASRDRTGEYF.

The J gene is TRBJ1-5, the V gene TRBV15, with D possibly matching TRBD1 (5 bases). The V gene's germline CDR1 is LNHNV and CDR2 YYDKDF (reference sequence). V gave up 0 bases and J gave up 4 bases, with 7 bases separating them. The CDR3 runs 14 residues. Written as DNA, the CDR3 is TGTGCCACCAGCAGAGAGCAGGGTAATCAGCCCCAGCATTTT. It translates to CATSREQGNQPQHF.

This chain's CDR3 is CASSQEVGGPLEKLFF. In nucleotides, the CDR3 is TGTGCCAGCAGCCAAGAGGTCGGGGGGCCGCTTGAAAAACTGTTTTTT. The rearrangement links TRBV3-1 (or the pseudogene TRBV3-2) to TRBJ1-4; D is possibly TRBD1 (6 bases). V lost 0 bases and J 7 bases, leaving 15 bases between the germline ends. This CDR3 spans 16 amino acids. In germline, CDR1 is LGHDT, CDR2 YNNKEL (reference sequence).

The CDR3 is CASSLSRQGLVEQYF. In nucleotides, the CDR3 is TGTGCCAGCAGTTTATCACGACAGGGTTTGGTCGAGCAGTACTTC. The V call is TRBV27, the J call TRBJ2-7; 7 bases line up with TRBD1. The V gene's germline CDR1 is MNHEY and CDR2 SMNVEV (reference sequence). The V segment lost 0 bases and the J segment 6 bases; nucleotides outside the gene matches: 8. The CDR3 loop spans 15 amino acids.

This chain joins TRBV13 and TRBJ1-2; a possible D gene is TRBD1 (6 bases). Trimming removed 5 bases at V and 5 bases at J, with 21 bases between. CDR3 size: 16 residues. Germline V CDR1 and CDR2: PRHDT, FYEKMQ (reference sequence). For the CDR3, the DNA is TGTGCCAGCAGCCTATCCCTCAAGGACAGACAATATGGCTACACCTTC. Translating it yields CASSLSLKDRQYGYTF.

The chain joins TRBV27 to TRBJ1-1, with 10 bases that match TRBD1. V trimming: 6 bases; J trimming: 4 bases; junction bases outside the gene matches: 5. Germline V CDR1 and CDR2: MNHEY, SMNVEV (reference sequence). The CDR3 consists of 14 residues. The CDR3 coding sequence is TGTGCCAGCAGGACAGGGGGCTGGGGCACTGAAGCTTTCTTT. This sequence encodes CASRTGGWGTEAFF.

The chain carries TRBV11-2 and TRBJ2-7, with TRBD1 identical over 8 bases. V lost 5 bases, J lost 2 bases, and 11 bases stayed unmatched. Germline CDR1 is SGHAT and CDR2 is FQNNGV. The CDR3 has 16 amino acids. The CDR3 is CASSNPGGASPYEQYF. The CDR3, as DNA: TGTGCCAGCAGCAATCCAGGGGGCGCGAGTCCCTACGAGCAGTACTTC.